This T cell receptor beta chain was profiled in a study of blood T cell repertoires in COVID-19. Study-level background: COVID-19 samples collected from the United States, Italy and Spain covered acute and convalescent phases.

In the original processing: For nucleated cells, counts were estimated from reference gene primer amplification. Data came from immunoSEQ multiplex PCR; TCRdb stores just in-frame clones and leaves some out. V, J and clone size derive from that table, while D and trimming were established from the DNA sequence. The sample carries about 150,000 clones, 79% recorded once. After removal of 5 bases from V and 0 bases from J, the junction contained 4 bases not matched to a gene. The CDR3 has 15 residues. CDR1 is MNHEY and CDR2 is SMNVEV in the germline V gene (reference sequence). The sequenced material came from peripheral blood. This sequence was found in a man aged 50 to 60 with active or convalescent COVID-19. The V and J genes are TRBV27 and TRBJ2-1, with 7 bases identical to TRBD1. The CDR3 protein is CASSLQGSSYNEQFF. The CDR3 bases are TGTGCCAGCAGTCTACAGGGGAGCTCCTACAATGAGCAGTTCTTC.